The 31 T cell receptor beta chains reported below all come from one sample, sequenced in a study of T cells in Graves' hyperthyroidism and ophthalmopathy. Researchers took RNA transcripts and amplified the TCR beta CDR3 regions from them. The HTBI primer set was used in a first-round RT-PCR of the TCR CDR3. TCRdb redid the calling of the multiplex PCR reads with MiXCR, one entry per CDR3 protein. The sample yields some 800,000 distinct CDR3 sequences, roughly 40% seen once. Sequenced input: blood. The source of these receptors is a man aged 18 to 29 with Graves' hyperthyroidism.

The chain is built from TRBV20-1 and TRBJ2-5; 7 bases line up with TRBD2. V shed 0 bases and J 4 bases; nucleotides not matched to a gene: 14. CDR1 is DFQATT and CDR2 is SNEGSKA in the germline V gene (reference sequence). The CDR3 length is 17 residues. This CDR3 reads CSARDRRGATSVETQYF. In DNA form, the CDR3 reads TGCAGTGCTAGAGACCGCCGGGGAGCCACTAGCGTAGAGACCCAGTACTTC.

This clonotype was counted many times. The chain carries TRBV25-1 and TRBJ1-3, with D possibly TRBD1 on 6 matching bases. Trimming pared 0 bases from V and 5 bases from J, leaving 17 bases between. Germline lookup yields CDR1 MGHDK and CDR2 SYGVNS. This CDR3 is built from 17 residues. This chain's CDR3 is CASSEYGSVQGRNTIYF. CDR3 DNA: TGTGCCAGCAGTGAATATGGCTCGGTACAGGGTAGAAACACCATATATTTT.

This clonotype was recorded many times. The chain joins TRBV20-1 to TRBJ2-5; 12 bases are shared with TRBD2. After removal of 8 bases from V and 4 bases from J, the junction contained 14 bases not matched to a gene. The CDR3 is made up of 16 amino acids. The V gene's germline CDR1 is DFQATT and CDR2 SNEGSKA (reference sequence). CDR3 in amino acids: CSSSSPSSGRAETQYF. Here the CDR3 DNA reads TGCAGTTCCAGCTCCCCTTCTAGCGGGAGGGCAGAGACCCAGTACTTC.

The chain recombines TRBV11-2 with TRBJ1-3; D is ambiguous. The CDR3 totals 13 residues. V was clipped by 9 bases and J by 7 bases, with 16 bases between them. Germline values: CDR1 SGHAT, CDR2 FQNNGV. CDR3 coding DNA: TGTGCCAGTATGCCTAGCGGTAGGAACACCATATATTTT. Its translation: CASMPSGRNTIYF. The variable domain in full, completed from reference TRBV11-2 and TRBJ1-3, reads EAGVAQSPRYKIIEKRQSVAFWCNPISGHATLYWYQQILGQGPKLLIQFQNNGVVDDSQLPKDRFSAERLKGVDSTLKIQPAKLEDSAVYLCASMPSGRNTIYFGEGSWLTVV.

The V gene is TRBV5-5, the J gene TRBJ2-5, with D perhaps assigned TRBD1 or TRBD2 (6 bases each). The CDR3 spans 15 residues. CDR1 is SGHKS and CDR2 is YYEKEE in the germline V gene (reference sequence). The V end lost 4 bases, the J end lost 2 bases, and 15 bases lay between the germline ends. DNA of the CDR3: TGTGCCAGCAGCCCCTTAGGGGGGCCACAAGAGACCCAGTACTTC. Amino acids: CASSPLGGPQETQYF. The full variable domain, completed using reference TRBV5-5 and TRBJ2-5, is DAGVTQSPTHLIKTRGQQVTLRCSPISGHKSVSWYQQVLGQGPQFIFQYYEKEERGRGNFPDRFSARQFPNYSSELNVNALLLGDSALYLCASSPLGGPQETQYFGPGTRLLVL.

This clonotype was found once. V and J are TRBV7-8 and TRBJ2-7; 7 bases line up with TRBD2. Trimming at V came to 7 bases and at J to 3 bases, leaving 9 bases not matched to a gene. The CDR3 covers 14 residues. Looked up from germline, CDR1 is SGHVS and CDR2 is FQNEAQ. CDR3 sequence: CASTPGGFYYEQYF. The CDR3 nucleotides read TGTGCCAGCACCCCCGGGGGGTTCTACTACGAGCAGTACTTC. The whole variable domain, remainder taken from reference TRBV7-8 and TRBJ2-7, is GAGVSQSPRYKVAKRGQDVALRCDPISGHVSLFWYQQALGQGPEFLTYFQNEAQLDKSGLPSDRFFAERPEGSVSTLKIQRTQQEDSAVYLCASTPGGFYYEQYFGPGTRLTVT.

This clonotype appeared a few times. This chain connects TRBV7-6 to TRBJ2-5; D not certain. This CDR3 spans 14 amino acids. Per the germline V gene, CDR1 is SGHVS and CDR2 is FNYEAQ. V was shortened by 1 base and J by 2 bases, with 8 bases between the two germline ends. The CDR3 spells CASSLDPLQETQYF. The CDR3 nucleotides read TGTGCCAGCAGCTTAGACCCCCTTCAAGAGACCCAGTACTTC.

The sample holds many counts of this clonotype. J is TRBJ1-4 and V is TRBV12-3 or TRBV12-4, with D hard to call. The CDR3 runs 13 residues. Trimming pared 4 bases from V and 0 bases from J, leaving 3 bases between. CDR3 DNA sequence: TGTGCCAGCAGTTCTGCAACTAATGAAAAACTGTTTTTT. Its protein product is CASSSATNEKLFF.

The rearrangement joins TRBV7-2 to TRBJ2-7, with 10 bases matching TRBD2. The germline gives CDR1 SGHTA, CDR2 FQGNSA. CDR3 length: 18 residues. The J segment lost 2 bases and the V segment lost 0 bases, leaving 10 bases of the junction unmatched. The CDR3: CASSLASKGLAYTYEQYF. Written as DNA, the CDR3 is TGTGCCAGCAGCTTAGCGTCCAAGGGACTAGCGTATACCTACGAGCAGTACTTC.

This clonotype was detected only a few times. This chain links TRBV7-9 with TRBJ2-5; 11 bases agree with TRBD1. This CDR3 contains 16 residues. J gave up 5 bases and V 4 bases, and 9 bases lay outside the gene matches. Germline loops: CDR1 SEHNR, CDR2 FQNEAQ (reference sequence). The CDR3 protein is CASSSPGQGVRETQYF. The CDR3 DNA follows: TGTGCCAGCAGCTCTCCGGGACAGGGGGTTCGGGAGACCCAGTACTTC.

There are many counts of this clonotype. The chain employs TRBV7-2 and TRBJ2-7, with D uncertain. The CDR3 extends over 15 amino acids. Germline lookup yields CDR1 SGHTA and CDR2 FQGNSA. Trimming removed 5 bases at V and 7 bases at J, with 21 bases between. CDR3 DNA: TGTGCCAGCAGCGACCGAATTTGGGGTCCGCGAGAGCAGTACTTC. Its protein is CASSDRIWGPREQYF. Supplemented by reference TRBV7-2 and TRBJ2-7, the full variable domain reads GAGVSQSPSNKVTEKGKDVELRCDPISGHTALYWYRQSLGQGLEFLIYFQGNSAPDKSGLPSDRFSAERTGGSVSTLTIQRTQQEDSAVYLCASSDRIWGPREQYFGPGTRLTVT.

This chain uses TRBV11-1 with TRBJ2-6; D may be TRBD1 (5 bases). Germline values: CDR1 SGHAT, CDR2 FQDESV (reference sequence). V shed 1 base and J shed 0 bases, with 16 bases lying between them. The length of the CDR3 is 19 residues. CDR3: CASSLGARASISGANVLTF. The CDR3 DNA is TGTGCCAGCAGCTTAGGGGCCAGGGCCAGCATCTCTGGGGCCAACGTCCTGACTTTC. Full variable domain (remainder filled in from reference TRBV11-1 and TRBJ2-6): EAEVAQSPRYKITEKSQAVAFWCDPISGHATLYWYRQILGQGPELLVQFQDESVVDDSQLPKDRFSAERLKGVDSTLKIQPAELGDSAMYLCASSLGARASISGANVLTFGAGSRLTVL.

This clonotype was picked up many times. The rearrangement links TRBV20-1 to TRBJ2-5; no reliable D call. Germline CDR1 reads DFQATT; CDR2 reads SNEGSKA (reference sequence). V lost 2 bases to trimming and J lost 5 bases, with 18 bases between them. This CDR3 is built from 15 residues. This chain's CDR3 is CSARFIGGELETQYF. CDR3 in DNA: TGCAGTGCTAGATTTATCGGCGGAGAACTGGAGACCCAGTACTTC.

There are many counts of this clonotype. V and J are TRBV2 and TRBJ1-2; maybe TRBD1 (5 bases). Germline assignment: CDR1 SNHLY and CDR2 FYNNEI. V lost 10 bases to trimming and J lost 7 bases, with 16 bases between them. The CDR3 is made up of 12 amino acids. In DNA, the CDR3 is TGTGCCACGGGAGGGGATGAGGGTGGCTACACCTTC. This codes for CATGGDEGGYTF.

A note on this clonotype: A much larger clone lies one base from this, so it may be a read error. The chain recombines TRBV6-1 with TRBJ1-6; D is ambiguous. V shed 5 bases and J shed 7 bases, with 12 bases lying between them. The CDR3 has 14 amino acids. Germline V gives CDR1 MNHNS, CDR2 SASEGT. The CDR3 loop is CASSPAQENSPLHF. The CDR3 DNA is TGTGCCAGCAGTCCGGCTCAGGAGAATTCACCCCTCCACTTT.

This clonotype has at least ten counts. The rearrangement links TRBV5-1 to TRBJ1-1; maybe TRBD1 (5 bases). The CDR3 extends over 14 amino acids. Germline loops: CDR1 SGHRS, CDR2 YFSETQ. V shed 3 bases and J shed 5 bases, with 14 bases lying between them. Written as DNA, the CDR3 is TGCGCCAGCAGCTCGAGTAGGGGCGCGACTGAAGCTTTCTTT. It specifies CASSSSRGATEAFF.

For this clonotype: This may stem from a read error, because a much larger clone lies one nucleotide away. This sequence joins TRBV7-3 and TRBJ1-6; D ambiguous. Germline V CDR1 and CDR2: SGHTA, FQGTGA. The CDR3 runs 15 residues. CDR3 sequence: CAGSLRANANSPLHF. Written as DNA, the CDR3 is TGTGCCGGCAGCTTGAGGGCCAATGCGAATTCACCCCTCCACTTT. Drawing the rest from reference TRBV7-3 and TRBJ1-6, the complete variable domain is GAGVSQTPSNKVTEKGKYVELRCDPISGHTALYWYRQSLGQGPEFLIYFQGTGAADDSGLPNDRFFAVRPEGSVSTLKIQRTERGDSAVYLCAGSLRANANSPLHFGNGTRLTVT.

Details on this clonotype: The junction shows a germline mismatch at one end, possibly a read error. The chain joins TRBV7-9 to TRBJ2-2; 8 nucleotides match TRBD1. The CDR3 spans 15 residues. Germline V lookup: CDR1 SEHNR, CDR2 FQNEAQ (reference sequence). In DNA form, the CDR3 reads TGTGCCAGCACCTTCGACAGGGGAAACACTGGGGAGCTGTTTTTT. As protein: CASTFDRGNTGELFF.

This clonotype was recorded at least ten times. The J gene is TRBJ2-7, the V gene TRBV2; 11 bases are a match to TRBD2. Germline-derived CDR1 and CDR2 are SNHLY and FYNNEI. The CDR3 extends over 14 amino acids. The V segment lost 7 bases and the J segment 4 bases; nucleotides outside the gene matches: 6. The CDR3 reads CASTRLAGTYEQYF. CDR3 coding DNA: TGTGCCAGCACTAGACTAGCGGGAACTTACGAGCAGTACTTC.

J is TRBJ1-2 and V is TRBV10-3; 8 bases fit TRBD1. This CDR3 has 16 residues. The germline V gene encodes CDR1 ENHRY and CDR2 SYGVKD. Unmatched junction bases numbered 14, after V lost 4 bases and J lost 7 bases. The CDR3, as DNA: TGTGCCATCAGTGGAACCGGGACAGGACCTAACGCTGGCTACACCTTC. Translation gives CAISGTGTGPNAGYTF.

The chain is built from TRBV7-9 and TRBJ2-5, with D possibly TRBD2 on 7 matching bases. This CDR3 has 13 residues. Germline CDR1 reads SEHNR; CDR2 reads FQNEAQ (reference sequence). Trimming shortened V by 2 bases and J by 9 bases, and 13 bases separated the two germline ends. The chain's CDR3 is CASSLWGGQPQYF. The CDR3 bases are TGTGCCAGCAGCTTATGGGGGGGGCAGCCCCAGTACTTC.

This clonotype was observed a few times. DNA of the CDR3: TGTGCCAGCAGCGAGGGGGGACCTAGGGAGACCCAGTACTTC. Translation gives CASSEGGPRETQYF. V gene TRBV7-3 combines with J gene TRBJ2-5; D could derive from TRBD1 or TRBD2 (6 bases each). The length of the CDR3 is 14 residues. Germline V gives CDR1 SGHTA, CDR2 FQGTGA. The V and J ends lost 5 bases and 5 bases respectively, with 15 bases between them. Using reference TRBV7-3 and TRBJ2-5 for the parts outside the CDR3, the full variable domain is GAGVSQTPSNKVTEKGKYVELRCDPISGHTALYWYRQSLGQGPEFLIYFQGTGAADDSGLPNDRFFAVRPEGSVSTLKIQRTERGDSAVYLCASSEGGPRETQYFGPGTRLLVL.

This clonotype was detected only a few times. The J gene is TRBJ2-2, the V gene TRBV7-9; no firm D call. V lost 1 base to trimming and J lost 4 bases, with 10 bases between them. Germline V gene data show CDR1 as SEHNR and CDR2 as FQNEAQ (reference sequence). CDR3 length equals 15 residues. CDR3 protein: CASSLEGFLTGELFF. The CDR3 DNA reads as TGTGCCAGCAGCTTAGAGGGCTTTCTCACCGGGGAGCTGTTTTTT.

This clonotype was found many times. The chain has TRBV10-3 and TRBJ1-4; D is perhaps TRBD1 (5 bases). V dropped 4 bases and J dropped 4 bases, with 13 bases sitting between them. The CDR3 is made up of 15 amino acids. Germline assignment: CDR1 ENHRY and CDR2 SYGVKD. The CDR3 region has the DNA TGTGCCATCAGTGGGGACCGGGACCTTAATGAAAAACTGTTTTTT. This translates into CAISGDRDLNEKLFF.

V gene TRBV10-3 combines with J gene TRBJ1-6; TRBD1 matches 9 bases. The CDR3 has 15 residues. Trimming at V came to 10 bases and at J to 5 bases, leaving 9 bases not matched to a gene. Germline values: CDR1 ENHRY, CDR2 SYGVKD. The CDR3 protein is CASRPGQGNNSPLHF. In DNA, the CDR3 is TGTGCCAGCAGGCCGGGACAGGGAAATAATTCACCCCTCCACTTT.

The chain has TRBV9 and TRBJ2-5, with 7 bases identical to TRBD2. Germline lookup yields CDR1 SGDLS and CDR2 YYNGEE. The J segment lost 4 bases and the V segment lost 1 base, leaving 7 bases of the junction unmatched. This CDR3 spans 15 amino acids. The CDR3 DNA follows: TGTGCCAGCAGCGTACTAAGGGAGGGATCAGAGACCCAGTACTTC. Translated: CASSVLREGSETQYF.

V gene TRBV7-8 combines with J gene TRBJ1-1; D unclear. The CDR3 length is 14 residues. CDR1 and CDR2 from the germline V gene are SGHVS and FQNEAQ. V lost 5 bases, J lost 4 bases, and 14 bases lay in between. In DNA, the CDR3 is TGTGCCAGCAGCCCTATGGTGGTTGGCACTGAAGCTTTCTTT. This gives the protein CASSPMVVGTEAFF.

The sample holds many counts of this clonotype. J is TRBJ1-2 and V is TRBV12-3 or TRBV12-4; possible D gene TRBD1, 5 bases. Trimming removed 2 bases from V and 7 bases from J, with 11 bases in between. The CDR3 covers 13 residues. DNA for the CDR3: TGTGCCAGCAGTTTATCCAGGGCAAGTGGCTACACCTTC. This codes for CASSLSRASGYTF.

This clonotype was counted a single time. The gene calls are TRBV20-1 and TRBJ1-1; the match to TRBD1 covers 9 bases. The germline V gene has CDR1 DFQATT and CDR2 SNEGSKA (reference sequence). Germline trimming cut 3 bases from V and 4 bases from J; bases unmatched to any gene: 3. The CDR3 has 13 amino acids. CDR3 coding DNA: TGCAGTGCTAGTTCGGGACAGGGCACTGAAGCTTTCTTT. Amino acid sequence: CSASSGQGTEAFF.

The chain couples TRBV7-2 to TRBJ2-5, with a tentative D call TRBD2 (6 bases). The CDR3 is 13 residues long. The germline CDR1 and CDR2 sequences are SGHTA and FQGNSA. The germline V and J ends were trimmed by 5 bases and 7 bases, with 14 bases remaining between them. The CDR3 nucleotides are TGTGCCAGCAGCCGGGACTCGGGTTGGACCCAGTACTTC. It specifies CASSRDSGWTQYF.

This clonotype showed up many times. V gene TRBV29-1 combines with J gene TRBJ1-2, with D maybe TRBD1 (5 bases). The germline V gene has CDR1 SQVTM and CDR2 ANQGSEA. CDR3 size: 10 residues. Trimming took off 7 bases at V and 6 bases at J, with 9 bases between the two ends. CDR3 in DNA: TGCAGCGATATCAGGGATGGCTACACCTTC. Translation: CSDIRDGYTF. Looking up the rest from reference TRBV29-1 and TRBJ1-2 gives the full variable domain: SAVISQKPSRDICQRGTSLTIQCQVDSQVTMMFWYRQQPGQSLTLIATANQGSEATYESGFVIDKFPISRPNLTFSTLTVSNMSPEDSSIYLCSDIRDGYTFGSGTRLTVV.